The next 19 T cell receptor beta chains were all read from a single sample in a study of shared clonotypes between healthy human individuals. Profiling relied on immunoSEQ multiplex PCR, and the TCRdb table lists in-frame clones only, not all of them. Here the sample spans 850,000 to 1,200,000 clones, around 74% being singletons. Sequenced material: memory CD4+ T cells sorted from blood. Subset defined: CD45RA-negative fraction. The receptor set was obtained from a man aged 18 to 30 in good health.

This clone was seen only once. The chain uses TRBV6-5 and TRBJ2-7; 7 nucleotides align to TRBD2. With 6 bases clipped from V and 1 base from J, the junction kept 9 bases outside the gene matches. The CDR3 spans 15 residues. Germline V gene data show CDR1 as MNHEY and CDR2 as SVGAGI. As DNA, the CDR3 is TGTGCCAGCAGGATGGGTAGCGGGCCATCCTACGAGCAGTACTTC. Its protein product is CASRMGSGPSYEQYF.

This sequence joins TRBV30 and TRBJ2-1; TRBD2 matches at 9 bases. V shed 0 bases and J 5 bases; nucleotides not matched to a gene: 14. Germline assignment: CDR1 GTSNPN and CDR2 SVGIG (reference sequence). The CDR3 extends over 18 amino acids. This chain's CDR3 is CAWSVRASGVRRDNEQFF. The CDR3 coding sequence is TGTGCCTGGAGTGTAAGGGCTAGCGGGGTCCGCCGGGACAATGAGCAGTTCTTC.

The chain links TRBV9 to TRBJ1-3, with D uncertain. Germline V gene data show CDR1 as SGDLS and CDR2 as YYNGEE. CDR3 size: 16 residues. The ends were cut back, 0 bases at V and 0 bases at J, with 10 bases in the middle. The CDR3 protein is CASSVDPASSGNTIYF. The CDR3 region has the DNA TGTGCCAGCAGCGTAGACCCGGCGAGCTCTGGAAACACCATATATTTT.

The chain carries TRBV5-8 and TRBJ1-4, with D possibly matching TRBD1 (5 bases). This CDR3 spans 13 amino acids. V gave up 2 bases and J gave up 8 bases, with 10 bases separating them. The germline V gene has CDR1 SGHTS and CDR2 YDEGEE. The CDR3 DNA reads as TGTGCCAGCAGCTTTACAGGTTCCGAAAAACTGTTTTTT. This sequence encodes CASSFTGSEKLFF.

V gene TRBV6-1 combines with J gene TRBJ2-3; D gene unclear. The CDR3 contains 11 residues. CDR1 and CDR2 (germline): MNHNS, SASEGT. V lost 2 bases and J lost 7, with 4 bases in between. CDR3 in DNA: TGTGCCAGCAGTGAATCCTATACGCAGTATTTT. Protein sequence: CASSESYTQYF.

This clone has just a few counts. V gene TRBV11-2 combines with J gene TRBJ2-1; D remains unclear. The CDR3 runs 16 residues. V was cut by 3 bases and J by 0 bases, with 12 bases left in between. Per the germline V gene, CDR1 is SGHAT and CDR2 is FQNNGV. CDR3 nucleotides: TGTGCCAGCAGCTTTGGCGTGGCTCTCTCCTACAATGAGCAGTTCTTC. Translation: CASSFGVALSYNEQFF.

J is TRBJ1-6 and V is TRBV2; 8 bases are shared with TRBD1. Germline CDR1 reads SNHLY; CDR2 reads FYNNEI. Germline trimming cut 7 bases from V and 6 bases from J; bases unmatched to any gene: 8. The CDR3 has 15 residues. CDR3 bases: TGTGCCAGCAAGGAACGGACAGGGCTTAATTCACCCCTCCACTTT. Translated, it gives CASKERTGLNSPLHF. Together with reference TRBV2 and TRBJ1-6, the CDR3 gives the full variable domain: EPEVTQTPSHQVTQMGQEVILRCVPISNHLYFYWYRQILGQKVEFLVSFYNNEISEKSEIFDDQFSVERPDGSNFTLKIRSTKLEDSAMYFCASKERTGLNSPLHFGNGTRLTVT.

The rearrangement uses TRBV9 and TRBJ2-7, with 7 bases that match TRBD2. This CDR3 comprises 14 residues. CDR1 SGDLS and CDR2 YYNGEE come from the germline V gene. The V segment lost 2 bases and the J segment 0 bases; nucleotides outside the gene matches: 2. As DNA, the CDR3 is TGTGCCAGCAGCGTCCGGGACTACTCCTACGAGCAGTACTTC. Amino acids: CASSVRDYSYEQYF. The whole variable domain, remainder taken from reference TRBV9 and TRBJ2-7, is DSGVTQTPKHLITATGQRVTLRCSPRSGDLSVYWYQQSLDQGLQFLIQYYNGEERAKGNILERFSAQQFPDLHSELNLSSLELGDSALYFCASSVRDYSYEQYFGPGTRLTVT.

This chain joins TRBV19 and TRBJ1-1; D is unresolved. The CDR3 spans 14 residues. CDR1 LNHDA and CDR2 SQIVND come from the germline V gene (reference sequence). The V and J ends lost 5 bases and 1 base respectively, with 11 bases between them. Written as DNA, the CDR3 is TGTGCCAGTAGTTTCTCGGACCGGAACACTGAAGCTTTCTTT. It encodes CASSFSDRNTEAFF.

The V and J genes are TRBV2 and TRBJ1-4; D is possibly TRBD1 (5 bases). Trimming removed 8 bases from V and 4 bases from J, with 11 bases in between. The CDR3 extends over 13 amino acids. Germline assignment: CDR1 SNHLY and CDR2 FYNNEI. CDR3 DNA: TGTGCCAGCCAGAGGGGCCTTAATGAAAAACTGTTTTTT. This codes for CASQRGLNEKLFF. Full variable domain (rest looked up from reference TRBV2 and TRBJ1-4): EPEVTQTPSHQVTQMGQEVILRCVPISNHLYFYWYRQILGQKVEFLVSFYNNEISEKSEIFDDQFSVERPDGSNFTLKIRSTKLEDSAMYFCASQRGLNEKLFFGSGTQLSVL.

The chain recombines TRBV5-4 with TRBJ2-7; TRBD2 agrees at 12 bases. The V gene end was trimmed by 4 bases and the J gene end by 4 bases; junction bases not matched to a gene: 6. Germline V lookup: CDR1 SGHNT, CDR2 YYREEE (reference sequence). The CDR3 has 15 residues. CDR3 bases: TGTGCCAGCAGCCCCGGACTAGCGGGACCGTACGAGCAGTACTTC. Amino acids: CASSPGLAGPYEQYF.

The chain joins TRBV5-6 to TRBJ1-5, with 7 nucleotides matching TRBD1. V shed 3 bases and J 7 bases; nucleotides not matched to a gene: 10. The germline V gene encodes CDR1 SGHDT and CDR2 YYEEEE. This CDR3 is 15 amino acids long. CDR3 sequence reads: CASSSERGQGQPQHF. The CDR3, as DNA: TGTGCCAGCAGCTCAGAAAGGGGGCAAGGGCAGCCCCAGCATTTT.

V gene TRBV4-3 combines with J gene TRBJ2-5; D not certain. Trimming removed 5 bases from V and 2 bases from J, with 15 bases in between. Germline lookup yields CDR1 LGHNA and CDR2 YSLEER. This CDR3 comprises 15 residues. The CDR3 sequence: CASSDGQVMQETQYF. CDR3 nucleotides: TGCGCCAGCAGCGACGGCCAGGTGATGCAAGAGACCCAGTACTTC.

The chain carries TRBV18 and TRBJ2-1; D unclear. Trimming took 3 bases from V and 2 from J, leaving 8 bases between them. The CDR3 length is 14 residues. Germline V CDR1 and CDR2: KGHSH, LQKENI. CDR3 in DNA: TGTGCCAGCTCACCCCCGAGAACCTACAATGAGCAGTTCTTC. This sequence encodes CASSPPRTYNEQFF.

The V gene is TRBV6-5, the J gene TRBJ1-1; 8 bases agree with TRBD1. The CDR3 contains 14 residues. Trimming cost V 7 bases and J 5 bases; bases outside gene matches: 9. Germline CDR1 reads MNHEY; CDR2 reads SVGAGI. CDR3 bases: TGTGCCAGCACCTCCGGACAGGGAGGTACTGAAGCTTTCTTT. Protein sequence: CASTSGQGGTEAFF.

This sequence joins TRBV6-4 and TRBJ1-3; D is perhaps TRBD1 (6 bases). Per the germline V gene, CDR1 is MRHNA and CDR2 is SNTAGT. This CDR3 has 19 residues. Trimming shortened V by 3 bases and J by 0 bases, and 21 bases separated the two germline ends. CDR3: CASSDFKGGKVGSGNTIYF. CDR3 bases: TGTGCCAGCAGTGATTTTAAAGGGGGGAAGGTTGGCTCTGGAAACACCATATATTTT.

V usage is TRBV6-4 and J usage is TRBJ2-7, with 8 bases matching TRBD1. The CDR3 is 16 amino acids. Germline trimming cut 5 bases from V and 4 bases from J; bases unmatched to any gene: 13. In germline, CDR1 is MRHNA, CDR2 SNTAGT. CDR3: CASSRPVGQGLYEQYF. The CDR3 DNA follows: TGTGCCAGCAGTCGTCCGGTAGGACAGGGTCTGTACGAGCAGTACTTC.

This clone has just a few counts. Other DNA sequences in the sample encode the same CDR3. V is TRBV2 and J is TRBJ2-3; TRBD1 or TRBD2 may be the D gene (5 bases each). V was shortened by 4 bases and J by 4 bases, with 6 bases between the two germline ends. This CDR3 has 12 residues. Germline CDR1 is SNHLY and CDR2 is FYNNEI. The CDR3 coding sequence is TGTGCCAGCAGTGGAGGGGCAGATACGCAGTATTTT. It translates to CASSGGADTQYF. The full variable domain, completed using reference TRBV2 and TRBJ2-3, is EPEVTQTPSHQVTQMGQEVILRCVPISNHLYFYWYRQILGQKVEFLVSFYNNEISEKSEIFDDQFSVERPDGSNFTLKIRSTKLEDSAMYFCASSGGADTQYFGPGTRLTVL.

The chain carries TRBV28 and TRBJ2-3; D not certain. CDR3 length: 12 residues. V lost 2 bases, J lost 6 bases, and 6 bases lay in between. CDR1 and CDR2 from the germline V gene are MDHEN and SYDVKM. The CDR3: CASSLNFDTQYF. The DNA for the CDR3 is TGTGCCAGCAGTTTAAACTTTGATACGCAGTATTTT.